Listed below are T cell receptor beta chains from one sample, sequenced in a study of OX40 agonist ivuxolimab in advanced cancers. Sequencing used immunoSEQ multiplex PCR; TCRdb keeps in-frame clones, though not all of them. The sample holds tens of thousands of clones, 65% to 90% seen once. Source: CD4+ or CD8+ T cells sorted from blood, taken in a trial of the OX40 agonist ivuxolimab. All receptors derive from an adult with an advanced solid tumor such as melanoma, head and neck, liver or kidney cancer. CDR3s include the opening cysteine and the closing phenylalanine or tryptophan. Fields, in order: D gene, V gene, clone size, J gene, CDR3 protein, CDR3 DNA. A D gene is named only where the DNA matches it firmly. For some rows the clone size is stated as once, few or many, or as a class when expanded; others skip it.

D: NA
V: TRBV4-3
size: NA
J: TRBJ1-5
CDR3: CASSQNGGSNQPQHF
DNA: TGCGCCAGCAGCCAAAATGGGGGTTCCAATCAGCCCCAGCATTTT

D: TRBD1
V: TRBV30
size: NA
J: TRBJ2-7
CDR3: CAWGTGIVTEQYF
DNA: TGTGCCTGGGGGACAGGGATTGTCACCGAGCAGTACTTC

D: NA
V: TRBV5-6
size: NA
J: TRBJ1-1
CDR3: CATSFYVNTEAFF
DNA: TGTGCCACATCATTTTACGTGAACACTGAAGCTTTCTTT

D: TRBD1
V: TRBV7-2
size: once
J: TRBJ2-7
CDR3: CASSYGQEAYEQYF
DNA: TGTGCCAGCAGCTACGGACAGGAGGCCTACGAGCAGTACTTC

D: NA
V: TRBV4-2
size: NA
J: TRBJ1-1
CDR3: CASSQDLAATEAFF
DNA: TGTGCCAGCAGCCAAGATCTGGCAGCCACTGAAGCTTTCTTT

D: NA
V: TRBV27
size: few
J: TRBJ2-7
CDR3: CASSDFGGGGKQYF
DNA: TGTGCCAGCAGCGACTTCGGAGGGGGGGGAAAGCAGTACTTC

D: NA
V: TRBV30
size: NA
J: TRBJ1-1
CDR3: CAWGDGNTEAFF
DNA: TGTGCCTGGGGGGACGGTAACACTGAAGCTTTCTTT

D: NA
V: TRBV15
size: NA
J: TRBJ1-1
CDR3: CATGVGGTEAFF
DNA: TGTGCCACCGGCGTAGGTGGCACTGAAGCTTTCTTT

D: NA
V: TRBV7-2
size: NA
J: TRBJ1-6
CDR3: CASSLGISYSPLHF
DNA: TGTGCCAGCAGCTTAGGAATAAGTTATTCACCCCTCCACTTT

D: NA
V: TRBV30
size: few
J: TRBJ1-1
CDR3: CAWTEGNTEAFF
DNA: TGTGCCTGGACGGAGGGGAACACTGAAGCTTTCTTT

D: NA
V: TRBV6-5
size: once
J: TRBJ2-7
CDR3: CASSSDPGSQGQYF
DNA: TGTGCCAGCAGTTCCGACCCGGGTTCACAGGGGCAGTACTTC

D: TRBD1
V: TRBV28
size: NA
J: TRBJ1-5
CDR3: CASSQPPGDSGNQPQHF
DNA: TGTGCCAGCAGTCAGCCTCCTGGGGACAGCGGCAATCAGCCCCAGCATTTT

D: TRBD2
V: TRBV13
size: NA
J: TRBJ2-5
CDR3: CASSLGLARGETQYF
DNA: TGTGCCAGCAGCCTGGGACTAGCGCGCGGGGAGACCCAGTACTTC

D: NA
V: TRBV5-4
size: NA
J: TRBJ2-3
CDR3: CASSRTADTQYF
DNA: TGTGCCAGCAGCAGGACAGCGGATACGCAGTATTTT

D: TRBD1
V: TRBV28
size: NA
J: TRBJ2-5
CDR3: CASSPRQGAEWETQYF
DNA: TGTGCCAGCAGTCCACGACAGGGGGCGGAGTGGGAGACCCAGTACTTC

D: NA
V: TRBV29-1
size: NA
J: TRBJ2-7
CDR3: CSVEWADEKEYEQYF
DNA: TGCAGCGTTGAATGGGCGGACGAGAAAGAATACGAGCAGTACTTC

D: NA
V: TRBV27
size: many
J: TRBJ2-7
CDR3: CASSPLAALSYEQYF
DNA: TGTGCCAGCAGTCCCTTAGCGGCGCTATCCTACGAGCAGTACTTC

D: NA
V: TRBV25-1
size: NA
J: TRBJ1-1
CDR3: CASSDPSWGNTEAFF
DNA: TGTGCCAGCAGTGACCCTAGTTGGGGCAACACTGAAGCTTTCTTT

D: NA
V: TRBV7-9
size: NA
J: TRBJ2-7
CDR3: CASSSPGPGPYEQYF
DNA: TGTGCCAGCAGCTCGCCCGGGCCCGGACCCTACGAGCAGTACTTC

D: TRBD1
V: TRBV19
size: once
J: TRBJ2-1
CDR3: CASSDRDRGMVLNNEQFF
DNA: TGTGCCAGTAGTGACCGGGACAGGGGTATGGTTTTGAACAATGAGCAGTTCTTC

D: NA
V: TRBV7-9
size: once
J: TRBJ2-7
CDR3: CASSLESQDEQYF
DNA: TGTGCCAGCAGCTTAGAGTCCCAGGACGAGCAGTACTTC

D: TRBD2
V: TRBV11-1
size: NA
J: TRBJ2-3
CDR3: CASSKIGGAGDTQYF
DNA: TGTGCCAGCAGCAAAATCGGGGGGGCAGGGGATACGCAGTATTTT

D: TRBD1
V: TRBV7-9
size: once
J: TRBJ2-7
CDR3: CASSQTGAYEQYF
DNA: TGTGCCAGCAGCCAGACAGGGGCCTACGAGCAGTACTTC

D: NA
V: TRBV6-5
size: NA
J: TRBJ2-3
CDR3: CASSYSPGVSTDTQYF
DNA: TGTGCCAGCAGTTACTCCCCCGGGGTGAGCACAGATACGCAGTATTTT

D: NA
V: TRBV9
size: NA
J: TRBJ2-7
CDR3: CASSAGNLGEQYF
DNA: TGTGCCAGCAGCGCGGGAAACTTAGGGGAGCAGTACTTC

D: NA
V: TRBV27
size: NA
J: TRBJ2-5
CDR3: CASSFGSLGGETQYF
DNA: TGTGCCAGCAGTTTCGGATCCTTGGGCGGGGAGACCCAGTACTTC

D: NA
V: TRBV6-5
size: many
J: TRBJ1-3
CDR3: CASSIAYSGNTIYF
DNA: TGTGCCAGCAGTATTGCCTACTCTGGAAACACCATATATTTT

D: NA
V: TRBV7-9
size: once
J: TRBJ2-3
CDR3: CASSLGDESTDTQYF
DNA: TGTGCCAGCAGCTTAGGAGATGAGTCGACAGATACGCAGTATTTT

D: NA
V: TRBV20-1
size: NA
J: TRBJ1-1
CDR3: CSLGRVTEAFF
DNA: TGCAGCTTGGGACGGGTCACTGAAGCTTTCTTT

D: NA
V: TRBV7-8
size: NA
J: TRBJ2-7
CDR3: CASSRGLAYEQYF
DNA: TGTGCCAGCAGTCGTGGACTCGCCTACGAGCAGTACTTC

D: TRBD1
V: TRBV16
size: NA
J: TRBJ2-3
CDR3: CATSDRAADTQYF
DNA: TGTGCCACCTCGGACAGGGCGGCAGATACGCAGTATTTT

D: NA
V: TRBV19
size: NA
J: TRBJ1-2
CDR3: CASSPSPRQWGDYGYTF
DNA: TGTGCCAGTAGTCCTTCCCCTAGACAGTGGGGGGACTATGGCTACACCTTC

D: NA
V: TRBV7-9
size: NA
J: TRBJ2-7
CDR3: CASSVREAYEQYF
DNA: TGTGCCAGCAGCGTCAGGGAGGCCTACGAGCAGTACTTC

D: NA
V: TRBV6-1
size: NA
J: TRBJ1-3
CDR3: CASMLSGTGNTIYF
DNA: TGTGCCAGCATGCTTTCGGGTACGGGAAACACCATATATTTT

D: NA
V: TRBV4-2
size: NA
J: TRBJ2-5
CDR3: CASSQGGTAVQETQYF
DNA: TGTGCCAGCAGCCAAGGCGGGACAGCCGTACAAGAGACCCAGTACTTC

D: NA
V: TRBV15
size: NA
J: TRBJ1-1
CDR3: CATLLAGQWTEAFF
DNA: TGTGCCACGCTCCTTGCGGGGCAATGGACTGAAGCTTTCTTT

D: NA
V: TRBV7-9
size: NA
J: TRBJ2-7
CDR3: CASSPKTVGGSYEQYF
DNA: TGTGCCAGCAGCCCCAAGACAGTTGGGGGTTCCTACGAGCAGTACTTC

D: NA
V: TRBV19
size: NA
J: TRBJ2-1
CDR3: CASSISLDNEQFF
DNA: TGTGCCAGTAGTATTTCACTAGACAATGAGCAGTTCTTC

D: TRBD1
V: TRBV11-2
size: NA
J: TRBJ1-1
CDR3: CASSLSIKGAVNTEAFF
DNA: TGTGCCAGCAGCTTATCTATCAAGGGGGCAGTAAACACTGAAGCTTTCTTT

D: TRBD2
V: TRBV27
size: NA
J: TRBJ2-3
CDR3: CASSTSAGDTQYF
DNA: TGTGCCAGCAGTACTAGCGCTGGAGATACGCAGTATTTT

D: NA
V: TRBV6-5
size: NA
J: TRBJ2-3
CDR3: CASTPHGPPDTQYF
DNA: TGTGCCAGCACTCCACATGGTCCTCCAGATACGCAGTATTTT

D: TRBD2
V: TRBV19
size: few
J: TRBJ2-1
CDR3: CASSMVAGGVNEQFF
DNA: TGTGCCAGTAGTATGGTAGCGGGGGGTGTTAATGAGCAGTTCTTC

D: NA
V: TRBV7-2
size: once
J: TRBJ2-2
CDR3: CASSLDSRNTGELFF
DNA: TGTGCCAGCAGCTTAGACAGTAGAAACACCGGGGAGCTGTTTTTT

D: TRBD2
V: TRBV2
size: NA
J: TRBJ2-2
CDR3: CATTSGNTGELFF
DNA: TGTGCCACCACTAGCGGGAACACCGGGGAGCTGTTTTTT

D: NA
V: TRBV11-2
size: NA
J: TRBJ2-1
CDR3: CASSLGSGSYNEQFF
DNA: TGTGCCAGCAGCTTAGGTAGCGGCTCCTACAATGAGCAGTTCTTC

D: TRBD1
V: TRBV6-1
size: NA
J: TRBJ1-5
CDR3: CASSADRAAYQPQHF
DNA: TGTGCCAGCAGCGCGGACAGGGCTGCTTATCAGCCCCAGCATTTT

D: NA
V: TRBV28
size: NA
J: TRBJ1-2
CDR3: CASSRPGDYGYTF
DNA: TGTGCCAGCAGTCGACCCGGAGACTATGGCTACACCTTC